One and the same sample provided the 5 T cell receptor beta chains below, sequenced in a study of vaccination and CD4 T cells after COVID-19. Treatment given: roughly 11-day PBMC culture with coronavirus spike peptide pools or control peptides (ViraFEST assay). Their target antigens are unknown. The Oncomine TCR Beta short-read assay sequenced DNA from cultured CD4+ T cells. TCRdb re-called the PCR reads through MiXCR, storing one row per CDR3 protein. This sample has around 25,000 distinct CDR3 sequences, with approximately 40% found just once. Material for sequencing was CD4+ T cells from blood, cultured in vitro. The origin of the receptors is a human donor who had recovered from COVID-19.

This clonotype was counted a few times. The chain carries TRBV6-1 and TRBJ1-5, with TRBD1 matching over 7 bases. The CDR3 extends over 16 amino acids. After removal of 7 bases from V and 4 bases from J, the junction contained 13 bases not matched to a gene. CDR1 is MNHNS, CDR2 SASEGT, per germline. The CDR3 DNA sequence: TGTGCCAGCAATAAAGACAGGGCGGTTCAGAATCAGCCCCAGCATTTT. It encodes CASNKDRAVQNQPQHF.

The V gene is TRBV20-1, the J gene TRBJ2-1, with 7 nucleotides matching TRBD2. This CDR3 is built from 15 residues. With V trimmed by 0 bases and J by 5 bases, 7 bases remained unmatched. Germline V lookup: CDR1 DFQATT, CDR2 SNEGSKA (reference sequence). The CDR3 spells CSARDLAGAHNEQFF. The CDR3 DNA reads TGCAGTGCTAGAGATTTGGCGGGAGCCCACAATGAGCAGTTCTTC.

The chain couples TRBV21-1 to TRBJ2-3. TRBV21-1 constitutes a pseudogene. This CDR3 is built from 16 residues. The CDR3 bases are TGTGCCAGCAGCAAAAGGAAGAGAACTAGCACAGATACGCAGTATTTT. Its translation is CASSKRKRTSTDTQYF.

The chain has TRBV6-1 and TRBJ1-2; possibly TRBD1 for D (5 bases). With 6 bases removed from V and 0 bases from J, the gap between germline ends came to 8 bases. Germline V gives CDR1 MNHNS, CDR2 SASEGT. This CDR3 has 13 amino acids. CDR3 protein: CASSPGTNYGYTF. In DNA form, the CDR3 reads TGTGCCAGCAGCCCAGGGACTAACTATGGCTACACCTTC.

The V call is TRBV20-1, the J call TRBJ1-2, with TRBD1 matching over 7 bases. The CDR3 is 15 residues long. V dropped 5 bases and J dropped 3; count of bases not matched to a gene: 12. Germline V gives CDR1 DFQATT, CDR2 SNEGSKA (reference sequence). The CDR3 protein is CSAPRPDREDYGYTF. In nucleotides, the CDR3 is TGCAGTGCTCCCAGACCAGACAGGGAAGACTATGGCTACACCTTC.